This TCR beta chain was found in a study of blood T cells in healthy people across ages. A J-beta primer mix and a sample-barcoded 5' primer were used in a second PCR of about 6 to 12 cycles. TCRdb recomputed calls from the 5' RACE reads with MiXCR, one row per CDR3 protein. The repertoire consists of almost 1 million distinct CDR3 sequences, with 51% occurring once and the leading ten covering over 20%. CDR1 is SGHVS, CDR2 FQNEAQ, per germline. This CDR3 spans 15 amino acids. Every sample gave at least 5 micrograms of total RNA when it was extracted. The V and J genes are TRBV7-8 and TRBJ2-1; D possibly corresponds to TRBD1 (6 bases). The last part of the DNA fits TRBJ2-7 better; the J call may be wrong. The receptor's source is a woman aged 55-75 years in good health. Input material: blood. CDR3 nucleotides: TGTGCCAGCACCTCCAGGGGCTTGGGGTACAATGAGCAGTACTTC. It is translated as CASTSRGLGYNEQYF.